This T cell receptor (beta chain) came from a study of blood T cell repertoires in COVID-19. Overall study: Nucleic acid was either cDNA or gDNA, and it came from T cells, B-cell-depleted T cells, or PBMCs.

The CDR3 extends over 15 amino acids. V trimming: 3 bases; J trimming: 4 bases; junction bases outside the gene matches: 7. Germline lookup yields CDR1 LNHDA and CDR2 SQIVND (reference sequence). This clone was observed once. How the authors handled the data: Using reference gene primer amplification, nucleated cell counts were estimated. Sequenced by immunoSEQ multiplex PCR; TCRdb stores in-frame clones only, minus some. The V and J calls and clone size are taken from that table; D and trimming were inferred from the DNA. The table lists around 100,000 clones, roughly nine tenths of them singletons. This TCR was sampled from a human donor in a cohort sampled during active COVID-19. Material: peripheral blood. The chain has TRBV19 and TRBJ2-5; 8 bases are shared with TRBD2. DNA for the CDR3: TGTGCCAGTAGTATCTTCGGGACTAGTGGAGAGACCCAGTACTTC. Its protein product is CASSIFGTSGETQYF.